The 12 T cell receptor beta chains given below trace back to one sample, sequenced in a study of low-dose radiotherapy and immunotherapy resistance in tumors. Sample time point: before trial treatment. Gene-specific TRAV and TRBV primers were used for first-strand cDNA, covering alpha and beta chains. A roughly 22-cycle PCR with a constant-region primer and V-primer adapter amplified TCRs. TCRdb fed the reads into MiXCR, producing one record per CDR3 protein. The sample lists about 39,000 distinct CDR3 sequences, roughly 28% occurring once. Here the sequenced sample was PBMCs, taken before treatment. These receptors all stem from a male donor with gallbladder cancer.

Worth noting for this clonotype: A single base is all that separates this from a far larger clone, so a read error is likely. V usage is TRBV6-8 and J usage is TRBJ2-1; 9 positions match TRBD2. Germline loops: CDR1 MNHGY, CDR2 SAAAGT. CDR3 length equals 16 residues. V lost 0 bases and J lost 10; bases outside the gene matches: 10. CDR3 sequence reads: CASSYSHSGGPYEQFF. In nucleotides, the CDR3 is TGTGCCAGCAGTTACTCGCATAGCGGGGGACCTTACGAGCAGTTCTTC.

Ten or more counts support this clonotype. This chain connects TRBV11-2 to TRBJ1-2; D gene unclear. V lost 4 bases and J lost 0, with 12 bases in between. Germline V CDR1 and CDR2: SGHAT, FQNNGV. CDR3 length equals 15 residues. CDR3 region: CASSSNRRANYGYTF. CDR3 coding DNA: TGTGCCAGCAGCTCAAACCGCAGAGCTAACTATGGCTACACCTTC.

This clonotype was seen many times. V usage is TRBV29-1 and J usage is TRBJ2-1, with 8 bases aligning to TRBD2. J gave up 7 bases and V 5 bases, and 13 bases lay outside the gene matches. The CDR3 runs 15 residues. CDR1 is SQVTM, CDR2 ANQGSEA, per germline. DNA for the CDR3: TGCAGCGTTCGGTTCCTGCCCTCGGGGGGGAATGAGCAGTTCTTC. Translating gives CSVRFLPSGGNEQFF.

At least ten counts were recorded for this clonotype. This chain links TRBV5-1 with TRBJ2-2; 8 bases match TRBD1. The CDR3 spans 14 residues. After removal of 3 bases from V and 6 bases from J, the junction contained 4 bases not matched to a gene. Per the germline V gene, CDR1 is SGHRS and CDR2 is YFSETQ. CDR3 amino acids: CASSSLQGAGELFF. The CDR3 DNA follows: TGCGCCAGCAGCTCTCTACAGGGGGCCGGGGAGCTGTTTTTT.

This chain links TRBV2 with TRBJ2-1; 9 bases map to TRBD2. The CDR3 runs to 14 residues. CDR1 and CDR2 (germline): SNHLY, FYNNEI. V dropped 7 bases and J dropped 2; count of bases not matched to a gene: 3. In nucleotides, the CDR3 is TGTGCCAGCAAGGCTAGCGGGACCTACAATGAGCAGTTCTTC. Amino acids: CASKASGTYNEQFF.

This clonotype was counted many times. The chain's CDR3 is CASSFMDTGELFF. The CDR3 coding sequence is TGTGCCAGCAGTTTTATGGACACCGGGGAGCTGTTTTTT. This rearrangement joins TRBV27 to TRBJ2-2; D remains unclear. The V end was cut by 3 bases, the J end by 3 bases, with 5 bases between. The CDR3 spans 13 residues. CDR1 is MNHEY and CDR2 is SMNVEV in the germline V gene (reference sequence).

This clonotype is medium-sized by share. The rearrangement uses TRBV28 and TRBJ1-2; D unresolved. In germline, CDR1 is MDHEN, CDR2 SYDVKM. The V end was cut by 5 bases, the J end by 2 bases, with 6 bases between. There are 12 residues in the CDR3. This CDR3 is CASSPPNYGYTF. CDR3 in DNA: TGTGCCAGCAGTCCCCCCAACTATGGCTACACCTTC.

This clonotype was recorded many times. V gene TRBV28 combines with J gene TRBJ2-2; a possible D gene is TRBD2 (6 bases). CDR1 and CDR2 from the germline V gene are MDHEN and SYDVKM. Trimming took 7 bases from V and 8 from J, leaving 20 bases between them. The CDR3 sequence is 15 residues long. CDR3: CASTSPGLPRGELFF. The CDR3 DNA follows: TGTGCCAGCACTTCCCCGGGACTCCCTCGTGGGGAGCTGTTTTTT.

This clonotype was observed at least ten times. V gene TRBV13 combines with J gene TRBJ2-7; 9 bases are a match to TRBD1. Germline V lookup: CDR1 PRHDT, CDR2 FYEKMQ (reference sequence). The CDR3 covers 14 residues. Unmatched junction bases numbered 7, after V lost 4 bases and J lost 6 bases. For the CDR3, the DNA is TGTGCCAGCAGCTCTGGTGGACAGGGGAGCGAGCAGTACTTC. It specifies CASSSGGQGSEQYF.

This clonotype was detected only a few times. In DNA, the CDR3 is TGCGCCAGCAGCTTACTAGCGGGAGTGAACAATGAGCAGTTCTTC. Encoded protein: CASSLLAGVNNEQFF. V gene TRBV5-1 combines with J gene TRBJ2-1; the match to TRBD2 covers 11 bases. Germline CDR1 reads SGHRS; CDR2 reads YFSETQ. This CDR3 region has 15 residues. Losses at the gene ends were 2 bases for V and 5 bases for J; bases not matched to a gene: 3. The full variable domain, its missing parts supplied by reference TRBV5-1 and TRBJ2-1, is KAGVTQTPRYLIKTRGQQVTLSCSPISGHRSVSWYQQTPGQGLQFLFEYFSETQRNKGNFPGRFSGRQFSNSRSEMNVSTLELGDSALYLCASSLLAGVNNEQFFGPGTRLTVL.

The chain has TRBV5-1 and TRBJ1-1, with 7 positions matching TRBD1. CDR1 is SGHRS and CDR2 is YFSETQ in the germline V gene. Trimming at V came to 4 bases and at J to 4 bases, leaving 16 bases not matched to a gene. The CDR3 consists of 17 residues. The CDR3 bases are TGCGCCAGCAGCCCTCGACAGGGAGGTATCGTGTCCACTGAAGCTTTCTTT. It is translated as CASSPRQGGIVSTEAFF.

This clonotype has at least ten counts. The chain is built from TRBV14 and TRBJ2-7, with D hard to call. Trimming took 1 base from V and 5 from J, leaving 15 bases between them. Looked up from germline, CDR1 is SGHDN and CDR2 is FVKESK. The CDR3 length is 15 residues. The CDR3 bases are TGTGCCAGCAGCCAAGTTGCAGCCTATCCCGACGAGCAGTACTTC. It translates to CASSQVAAYPDEQYF.